Reported below is one T cell receptor beta chain. Its antigen is currently unknown. The sample belongs to a study of cytomegalovirus exposure and HLA in healthy donors. Regarding the study as a whole: Within a later analysis, the majority of CMV-associated TCR beta chains appeared HLA-restricted. Analysis was performed later, and it showed HLA-associated TCR beta chains to be more clonally expanded than equally common others. A later analysis linked a missense DCLRE1C variant to TCR beta V- and J-gene trimming. Researchers catalogued around 150 TCR beta chains as cytomegalovirus-associated.

PCR primers comprised 60 Vbeta and 13 Jbeta primers. Here immunoSEQ multiplex PCR was the method, and the copy in TCRdb shows in-frame clones only, minus some. The sample includes tens of thousands of clones, approximately 82% seen only once; the top ten take less than 25%. Germline CDR1 reads MGHDK; CDR2 reads SYGVNS. V was clipped by 6 bases and J by 2 bases; unmatched bases: 3. The CDR3 totals 13 residues. The rearrangement joins TRBV25-1 to TRBJ1-2; 7 bases fit TRBD1. The receptor was isolated from a woman aged 40 to 50 in good health and CMV-seropositive. Sequenced material: PBMCs. DNA for the CDR3: TGTGCCAGCAGAGACAGGGCGAACTATGGCTACACCTTC. Protein sequence: CASRDRANYGYTF.